The sequence of this T cell receptor (beta chain) was determined in a study of shared clonotypes between healthy human individuals. Regarding this clone: Its antigen remains unidentified.

What CD8 memory combined were CD45RO+ cells and CCR7-negative CD45RA+ TemRA cells. Findings and caveats of the study: All-four-donor shared clonotypes had higher generation probabilities than non-shared clonotypes did.

Deep-level assay runs were performed. Replicate sorted-subset PCRs were loaded with approximately 200 ng DNA, 30,000 or so T cell genomes. Measured with immunoSEQ multiplex PCR; TCRdb has only the in-frame clones, and not every one. The data contain roughly 660,000 clones, 90% of them singletons. This CDR3 is built from 15 residues. Germline CDR1 reads SEHNR; CDR2 reads FQNEAQ (reference sequence). Trimming removed 7 bases at V and 10 bases at J, with 22 bases between. The sample consisted of memory CD8+ T cells from PBMCs. Documented subset: CD45RO+ cells pooled with CCR7-negative TemRA cells. The chain couples TRBV7-9 to TRBJ2-2; D perhaps matches TRBD2 (5 bases). The receptor was derived from a man between 18 and 29 years old in good health. Some clones in this sample may be carry-over from other donors' samples. The CDR3 sequence: CASNPPPGSIEELFF. Here the CDR3 DNA reads TGTGCCAGCAACCCCCCCCCGGGGTCCATAGAGGAGCTGTTTTTT.